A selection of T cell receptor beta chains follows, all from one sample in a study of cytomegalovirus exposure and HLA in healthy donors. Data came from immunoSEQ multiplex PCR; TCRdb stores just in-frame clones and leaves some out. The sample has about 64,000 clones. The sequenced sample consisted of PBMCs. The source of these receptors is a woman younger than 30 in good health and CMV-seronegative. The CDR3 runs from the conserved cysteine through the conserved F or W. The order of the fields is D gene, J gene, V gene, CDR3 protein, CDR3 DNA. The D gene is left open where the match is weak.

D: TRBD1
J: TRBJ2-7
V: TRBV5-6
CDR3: CASSLARQGAGAYEQYF
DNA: TGTGCCAGCAGCTTGGCCCGACAGGGTGCCGGGGCCTACGAGCAGTACTTC

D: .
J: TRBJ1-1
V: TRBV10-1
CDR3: CARISNTEAFF
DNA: TGCGCCAGAATATCGAACACTGAAGCTTTCTTT

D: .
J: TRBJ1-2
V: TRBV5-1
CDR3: CASNLGGYGYTF
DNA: TGCGCCAGCAACCTAGGGGGCTATGGCTACACCTTC

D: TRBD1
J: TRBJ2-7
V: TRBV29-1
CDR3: CSVWDLGQGPAYEQYF
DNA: TGCAGCGTTTGGGACCTGGGACAGGGGCCCGCCTACGAGCAGTACTTC

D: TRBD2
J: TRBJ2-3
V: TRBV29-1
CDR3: CSVETSGGITDTQYF
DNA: TGCAGCGTTGAAACTAGCGGGGGGATAACAGATACGCAGTATTTT

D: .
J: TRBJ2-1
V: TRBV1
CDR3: CTSSQGVARGSYNEQFF
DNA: .

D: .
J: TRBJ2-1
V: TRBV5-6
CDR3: CASTISPPTDNEQFF
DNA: TGTGCCAGCACCATTTCCCCCCCCACTGACAATGAGCAGTTCTTC

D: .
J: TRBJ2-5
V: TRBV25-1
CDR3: CASSDPDTTQETQYF
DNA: TGTGCCAGCAGTGACCCGGACACGACCCAAGAGACCCAGTACTTC

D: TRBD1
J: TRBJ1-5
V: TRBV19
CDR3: CASRPGTGAQPQHF
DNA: TGTGCCAGTAGGCCGGGGACAGGGGCTCAGCCCCAGCATTTT

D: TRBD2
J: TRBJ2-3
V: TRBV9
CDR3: CASRSSGGSSTDTQYF
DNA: TGTGCCAGCAGATCATCGGGGGGGAGTAGCACAGATACGCAGTATTTT

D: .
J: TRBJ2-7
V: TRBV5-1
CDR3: CASSLGGEQYF
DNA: TGCGCCAGCAGCTTGGGCGGTGAGCAGTACTTC

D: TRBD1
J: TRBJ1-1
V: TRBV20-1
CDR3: CSAQQGIRAFF
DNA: TGCAGTGCTCAACAGGGGATTCGAGCTTTCTTT

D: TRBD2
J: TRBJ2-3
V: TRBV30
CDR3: CAWSSLAGVSDTQYF
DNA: TGTGCCTGGAGTTCGCTAGCGGGAGTCTCAGATACGCAGTATTTT

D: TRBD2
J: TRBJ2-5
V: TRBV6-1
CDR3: CASSVLAGGPETQYF
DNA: TGTGCCAGCAGTGTACTAGCGGGGGGGCCAGAGACCCAGTACTTC

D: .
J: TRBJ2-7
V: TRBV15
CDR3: CATSRDPSASYEQYF
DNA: TGTGCCACCAGCAGAGACCCTAGCGCGTCCTACGAGCAGTACTTC

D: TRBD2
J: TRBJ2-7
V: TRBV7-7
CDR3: CASSPGTSYEQYF
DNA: TGTGCTAGCAGCCCCGGGACTAGCTACGAGCAGTACTTC

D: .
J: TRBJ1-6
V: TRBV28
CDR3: CASSRGNSPLHF
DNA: TGTGCCAGCAGTCGGGGTAATTCACCCCTCCACTTT

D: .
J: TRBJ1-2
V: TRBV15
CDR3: CATSRDPGNYGYTF
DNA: TGTGCCACCAGCAGAGATCCGGGGAACTATGGCTACACCTTC

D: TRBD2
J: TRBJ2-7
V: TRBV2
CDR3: CASSSGLAGDAYEQYF
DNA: TGTGCCAGCAGTTCTGGACTAGCGGGAGACGCCTACGAGCAGTACTTC

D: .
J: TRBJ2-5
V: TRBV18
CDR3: CASSPRTGGEETQYF
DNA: TGTGCCAGCTCACCACGGACTGGGGGCGAAGAGACCCAGTACTTC

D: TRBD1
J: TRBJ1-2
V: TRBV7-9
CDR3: CASSLDRGLPGYTF
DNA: TGTGCCAGCAGCTTGGACAGGGGGTTGCCTGGCTACACCTTC

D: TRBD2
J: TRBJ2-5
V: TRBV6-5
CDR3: CASSLERGETQYF
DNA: TGTGCCAGCAGCCTCGAGCGGGGGGAGACCCAGTACTTC

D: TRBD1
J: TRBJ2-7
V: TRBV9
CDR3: CASSAGQGGYEQYF
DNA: TGTGCCAGCAGCGCCGGACAGGGGGGCTACGAGCAGTACTTC

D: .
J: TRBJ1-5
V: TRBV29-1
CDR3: CSVEYRVGQPQHF
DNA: TGCAGCGTTGAGTACAGGGTCGGTCAGCCCCAGCATTTT

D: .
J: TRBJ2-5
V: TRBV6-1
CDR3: CASSEWSKEETQYF
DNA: TGTGCCAGCAGTGAATGGAGTAAAGAAGAGACCCAGTACTTC

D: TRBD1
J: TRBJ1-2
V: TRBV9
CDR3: CASSVAGQAAGYGYTF
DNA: TGTGCCAGCAGCGTAGCGGGACAGGCCGCAGGCTATGGCTACACCTTC

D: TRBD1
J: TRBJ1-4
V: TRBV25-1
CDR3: CASSEGQGVYEKLFF
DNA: TGTGCCAGCAGTGAAGGACAGGGGGTATATGAAAAACTGTTTTTT

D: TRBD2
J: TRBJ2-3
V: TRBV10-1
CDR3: CASSEFLAGDTDTQYF
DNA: TGCGCCAGCAGTGAGTTTCTAGCGGGAGACACAGATACGCAGTATTTT

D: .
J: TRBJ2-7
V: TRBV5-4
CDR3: CASTHRGRDYEQYF
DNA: TGTGCCAGCACCCACCGAGGACGGGACTACGAGCAGTACTTC